This T cell receptor beta chain appears in the sequencing data of a study of blood T cell repertoires in COVID-19. Study in general: Spain, Italy and the United States supplied samples that represented acute and convalescent COVID-19. PBMCs, B-cell-depleted T cells, or T cells were the source of the cDNA or gDNA that made up the material.

Source study methods: Estimation of nucleated cell counts relied on the amplification of reference gene primers. Sequencing was performed with immunoSEQ multiplex PCR; in TCRdb, only in-frame clones are kept and a portion is missing. From that table come the V and J calls and clone size; the DNA was used to work out D and trimming. The sample lists 150,000 to 200,000 clones, 89% occurring once. Germline V gives CDR1 SEHNR, CDR2 FQNEAQ (reference sequence). Trimming removed 7 bases at V and 1 base at J, with 10 bases between. This CDR3 is built from 13 residues. The chain links TRBV7-9 to TRBJ1-1; D ambiguous. The sequenced sample consisted of peripheral blood. The sequence came from a middle-aged man with acute or convalescent COVID-19. The CDR3 spells CASTKNRNTEAFF. The CDR3 bases are TGTGCCAGCACCAAGAACAGGAACACTGAAGCTTTCTTT.